This T cell receptor beta chain was captured by sequencing in a study of shared clonotypes between healthy human individuals. Whole-study findings and limits: What naive subsets generally showed was a larger estimated richness than memory subsets showed.

With respect to this clone: Antigen: not known.

The repertoire was sequenced with immunoSEQ multiplex PCR; TCRdb's copy has only in-frame clones and lacks some. The sample holds fewer than 1.8 million clones, 98% to 99% seen once. The origin of this receptor is a man aged 30-40 years in good health. Sequenced material: naive CD4+ T cells sorted from blood. Stated subset: CD45RA+ positively selected.

CDR3 DNA: TGTGCCAGCAGTTACTCGGCAGGATCGAACTATGGCTACACCTTC. It is translated as CASSYSAGSNYGYTF. The rearrangement links TRBV6-5 to TRBJ1-2, with no clear D. CDR3 size: 15 residues. V lost 0 bases, J lost 2 bases, and 10 bases lay in between. Looked up from germline, CDR1 is MNHEY and CDR2 is SVGAGI.